This T cell receptor beta chain was observed in a study of blood T cells in healthy people across ages. Overall study: About one barcoded beta molecule per two T cells was the capture yield of template switching.

Study observations and caveats: Roughly linear age-related decline in beta diversity appeared, significant by age approximately 43.

Alongside a J-beta primer mix, a sample-barcoded 5' primer served in a second PCR lasting about 7 to 11 cycles. TCRdb independently ran MiXCR on the 5' RACE reads; one entry per CDR3 protein. The table records approximately 1.5 million distinct CDR3 sequences, roughly 32% of them present only once. For every donor, a draw yielded around 9.4 milliliters of peripheral blood. Regarding this clonotype: Its antigen is undetermined.

Sequencing was done on a sample of blood. This TCR was sampled from a woman aged 25 to 39 in good health.

The CDR3 spells CASSLLYGNTEAFF. The CDR3 bases are TGTGCCAGCAGTTTACTTTACGGGAACACTGAAGCTTTCTTT. The chain employs TRBV28 and TRBJ1-1; D not certain. The CDR3 sequence is 14 residues long. From germline, CDR1 is MDHEN and CDR2 SYDVKM. Trimming stripped 2 bases from V and 1 base from J, with 8 bases between.